This TCR beta chain derives from a study of control samples from healthy donors and cancer patients. Profiling relied on immunoSEQ multiplex PCR, and the TCRdb table lists in-frame clones only, not all of them. The sample contains 170,000 or so clones, roughly 91% of which appear only once. The germline gives CDR1 KGHSH, CDR2 LQKENI. The CDR3 contains 15 residues. V was trimmed by 0 bases and J by 2 bases, leaving 10 bases between them. Sequencing was carried out using blood. V usage is TRBV18 and J usage is TRBJ2-5; D is unclear. The source of this sequence is a man between 18 and 29 years old in good health. In nucleotides, the CDR3 is TGTGCCAGCTCACCACCGTCCGCAGCACAAGAGACCCAGTACTTC. As protein: CASSPPSAAQETQYF.